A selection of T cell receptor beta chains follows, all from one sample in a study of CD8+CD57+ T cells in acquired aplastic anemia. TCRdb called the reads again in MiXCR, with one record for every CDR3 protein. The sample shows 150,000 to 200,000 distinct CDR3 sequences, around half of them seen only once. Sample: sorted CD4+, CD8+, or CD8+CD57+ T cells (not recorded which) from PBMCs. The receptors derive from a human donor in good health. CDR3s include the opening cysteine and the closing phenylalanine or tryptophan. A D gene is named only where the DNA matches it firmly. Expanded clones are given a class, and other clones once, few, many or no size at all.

CDR3aa: CASSRSQGQETQHF
CDR3nt: TGCGCCAGCAGTCGCTCGCAGGGTCAGGAGACCCAGCACTTC
v_gene: TRBV5-1
abundance: .
d_gene: .
j_gene: TRBJ2-5
len: 14

CDR3aa: CASSGRLYNEQFF
CDR3nt: TGTGCCAGCAGCGGACGACTGTACAATGAGCAGTTCTTC
v_gene: TRBV2
abundance: .
d_gene: .
j_gene: TRBJ2-1
len: 13

CDR3aa: CASSEYTTSGADSYEQYF
CDR3nt: TGTGCCAGCAGTGAATACACGACTAGCGGGGCGGACTCCTACGAGCAGTACTTC
v_gene: TRBV25-1
abundance: once
d_gene: TRBD2
j_gene: TRBJ2-7
len: 18

CDR3aa: CASGLGTYEQYF
CDR3nt: TGTGCCAGCGGGCTGGGCACCTACGAGCAGTACTTC
v_gene: TRBV7-9
abundance: once
d_gene: .
j_gene: TRBJ2-7
len: 12

CDR3aa: CASSYFGQVLEQYF
CDR3nt: TGTGCCAGCAGTTACTTCGGACAAGTACTCGAGCAGTACTTC
v_gene: TRBV6-5
abundance: .
d_gene: .
j_gene: TRBJ2-7
len: 14

CDR3aa: CASSQEVTIRSYEQYF
CDR3nt: TGTGCCAGCAGCCAAGAGGTAACGATTAGGTCCTACGAGCAGTACTTC
v_gene: TRBV4-2
abundance: .
d_gene: .
j_gene: TRBJ2-7
len: 16

CDR3aa: CATKGVGDTEAFF
CDR3nt: TGTGCCACCAAAGGGGTTGGGGACACTGAAGCTTTCTTT
v_gene: TRBV10-2
abundance: .
d_gene: .
j_gene: TRBJ1-1
len: 13

CDR3aa: CASSLAGTRYGYTF
CDR3nt: TGTGCCAGCAGTCTAGCGGGTACCCGCTATGGCTACACCTTC
v_gene: TRBV12-3/TRBV12-4
abundance: .
d_gene: .
j_gene: TRBJ1-2
len: 14

CDR3aa: CASSFWGHAFF
CDR3nt: TGTGCCAGCAGCTTCTGGGGGCACGCTTTCTTT
v_gene: TRBV7-9
abundance: .
d_gene: .
j_gene: TRBJ1-1
len: 11

CDR3aa: CATSDSRPGSRNEQFF
CDR3nt: TGTGCCACCAGTGATTCCAGACCAGGGTCTCGCAATGAGCAGTTCTTC
v_gene: TRBV24-1
abundance: .
d_gene: .
j_gene: TRBJ2-1
len: 16

CDR3aa: CASSSVYNEQFF
CDR3nt: TGTGCCAGCAGCTCAGTCTACAATGAGCAGTTCTTC
v_gene: TRBV7-9
abundance: .
d_gene: .
j_gene: TRBJ2-1
len: 12

CDR3aa: CATSDLVGQGAEDTQYF
CDR3nt: TGTGCCACCAGTGATTTGGTCGGACAGGGGGCAGAAGATACGCAGTATTTT
v_gene: TRBV24-1
abundance: .
d_gene: TRBD1
j_gene: TRBJ2-3
len: 17

CDR3aa: CASREQVGAYNEQFF
CDR3nt: TGTGCCAGCAGAGAACAGGTGGGCGCCTACAATGAGCAGTTCTTC
v_gene: TRBV6-1
abundance: .
d_gene: .
j_gene: TRBJ2-1
len: 15

CDR3aa: CASSWTDLYEQYF
CDR3nt: TGTGCCAGCAGCTGGACGGATCTTTACGAGCAGTACTTC
v_gene: TRBV7-6
abundance: .
d_gene: .
j_gene: TRBJ2-7
len: 13

CDR3aa: CVTSDLTGHQETQYF
CDR3nt: TGTGTCACCAGTGATCTGACAGGGCACCAAGAGACCCAGTACTTC
v_gene: TRBV24-1
abundance: .
d_gene: TRBD1
j_gene: TRBJ2-5
len: 15

CDR3aa: CASSPQGAGTDTQYF
CDR3nt: TGTGCTAGCAGCCCACAGGGGGCAGGCACAGATACGCAGTATTTT
v_gene: TRBV7-7
abundance: many
d_gene: TRBD1
j_gene: TRBJ2-3
len: 15

CDR3aa: CASTLAGLGYEQYF
CDR3nt: TGTGCCAGCACCCTGGCCGGACTAGGATACGAGCAGTACTTC
v_gene: TRBV11-1
abundance: .
d_gene: TRBD2
j_gene: TRBJ2-7
len: 14

CDR3aa: CARNRDRAYSSYNEQFF
CDR3nt: TGTGCCAGGAACCGGGACAGGGCCTATAGCTCCTACAATGAGCAGTTCTTC
v_gene: TRBV24-1
abundance: .
d_gene: TRBD1
j_gene: TRBJ2-1
len: 17

CDR3aa: CASSLRGSGTYNEQFF
CDR3nt: TGTGCCAGCAGCTTACGGGGTAGCGGAACCTACAATGAGCAGTTCTTC
v_gene: TRBV7-8
abundance: .
d_gene: .
j_gene: TRBJ2-1
len: 16

CDR3aa: CASSYRGRGDSGANVLTF
CDR3nt: TGTGCCAGCAGTTATCGGGGCAGGGGAGATTCTGGGGCCAACGTCCTGACTTTC
v_gene: TRBV2
abundance: .
d_gene: .
j_gene: TRBJ2-6
len: 18

CDR3aa: CASSQEWGQGGYEQYF
CDR3nt: TGCGCCAGCAGCCAAGAGTGGGGACAGGGGGGATACGAGCAGTACTTC
v_gene: TRBV25-1
abundance: .
d_gene: TRBD1
j_gene: TRBJ2-7
len: 16

CDR3aa: CASSYSLTTHGGNQPQHF
CDR3nt: TGTGCCAGCAGTTACTCGTTGACAACCCACGGAGGCAATCAGCCCCAGCATTTT
v_gene: TRBV6-5
abundance: few
d_gene: .
j_gene: TRBJ1-5
len: 18

CDR3aa: CAGKNYEQYF
CDR3nt: TGTGCCGGCAAGAACTACGAGCAGTACTTC
v_gene: TRBV2
abundance: many
d_gene: .
j_gene: TRBJ2-7
len: 10

CDR3aa: CASSLGTKGLAGASTGELFF
CDR3nt: TGTGCCAGCAGCTTAGGGACAAAGGGACTAGCGGGAGCGAGCACCGGGGAGCTGTTTTTT
v_gene: TRBV11-1
abundance: many
d_gene: TRBD2
j_gene: TRBJ2-2
len: 20

CDR3aa: CASKWDLSSYNSPLHF
CDR3nt: TGTGCCAGCAAGTGGGACCTGAGCTCCTATAATTCACCCCTCCACTTT
v_gene: TRBV27
abundance: .
d_gene: .
j_gene: TRBJ1-6
len: 16

CDR3aa: CASSQVGAGQGRGNEQFF
CDR3nt: TGCGCCAGCAGCCAAGTCGGTGCAGGACAGGGTAGGGGGAATGAGCAGTTCTTC
v_gene: TRBV4-1
abundance: few
d_gene: TRBD1
j_gene: TRBJ2-1
len: 18

CDR3aa: CASSRSVPTDTQYF
CDR3nt: TGTGCCAGCAGCCGATCGGTACCCACAGATACGCAGTATTTT
v_gene: TRBV7-3
abundance: .
d_gene: .
j_gene: TRBJ2-3
len: 14

CDR3aa: CASSLVGSPLHF
CDR3nt: TGTGCCAGCAGCTTAGTGGGATCACCCCTCCACTTT
v_gene: TRBV7-8
abundance: .
d_gene: .
j_gene: TRBJ1-6
len: 12

CDR3aa: CASSLQGAQVPGELFF
CDR3nt: TGTGCCAGCAGCTTACAGGGGGCGCAGGTCCCCGGGGAGCTGTTTTTT
v_gene: TRBV7-3
abundance: many
d_gene: TRBD1
j_gene: TRBJ2-2
len: 16

CDR3aa: CARDLGQGYEQYF
CDR3nt: TGTGCCAGAGATCTGGGACAGGGGTACGAGCAGTACTTC
v_gene: TRBV2
abundance: few
d_gene: TRBD1
j_gene: TRBJ2-7
len: 13

CDR3aa: CASSFFSGLAGWAQYF
CDR3nt: TGTGCCAGCAGCTTCTTCTCGGGACTAGCGGGGTGGGCCCAGTACTTC
v_gene: TRBV5-8
abundance: many
d_gene: TRBD2
j_gene: TRBJ2-5
len: 16

CDR3aa: CASSYGQGRTEAFF
CDR3nt: TGTGCCAGCAGCTACGGACAGGGGAGGACTGAAGCTTTCTTT
v_gene: TRBV5-5
abundance: .
d_gene: TRBD1
j_gene: TRBJ1-1
len: 14

CDR3aa: CASSSGPPGVGETQYF
CDR3nt: TGTGCCAGCAGCTCTGGTCCCCCCGGGGTGGGGGAGACCCAGTACTTC
v_gene: TRBV7-2
abundance: .
d_gene: .
j_gene: TRBJ2-5
len: 16

CDR3aa: CSAGGILAKNIQYF
CDR3nt: TGCAGTGCAGGGGGAATACTAGCCAAAAACATTCAGTACTTC
v_gene: TRBV20-1
abundance: few
d_gene: .
j_gene: TRBJ2-4
len: 14

CDR3aa: CSVGIPGLARRWTQYF
CDR3nt: TGCAGCGTAGGCATACCCGGACTAGCCCGGAGGTGGACCCAGTACTTC
v_gene: TRBV29-1
abundance: .
d_gene: TRBD2
j_gene: TRBJ2-5
len: 16

CDR3aa: CAITGTPDYGYTF
CDR3nt: TGTGCCATCACTGGTACGCCGGACTATGGCTACACCTTC
v_gene: TRBV10-3
abundance: many
d_gene: .
j_gene: TRBJ1-2
len: 13

CDR3aa: CASSLGTSGLRKFF
CDR3nt: TGTGCCAGCAGCTTAGGGACTAGCGGACTACGTAAGTTCTTC
v_gene: TRBV6-5
abundance: few
d_gene: TRBD2
j_gene: TRBJ2-1
len: 14

CDR3aa: CASSAGEQPGLAVQETQYF
CDR3nt: TGTGCCAGCAGCGCCGGAGAACAACCCGGACTAGCGGTACAAGAGACCCAGTACTTC
v_gene: TRBV9
abundance: many
d_gene: TRBD2
j_gene: TRBJ2-5
len: 19

CDR3aa: CATSDWSDTQYF
CDR3nt: TGTGCCACCAGTGATTGGTCAGATACGCAGTATTTT
v_gene: TRBV24-1
abundance: many
d_gene: .
j_gene: TRBJ2-3
len: 12

CDR3aa: CSARGGGDYEQYF
CDR3nt: TGCAGTGCTAGAGGAGGGGGGGACTACGAGCAGTACTTC
v_gene: TRBV20-1
abundance: many
d_gene: .
j_gene: TRBJ2-7
len: 13

CDR3aa: CASISGRALHF
CDR3nt: TGTGCCAGCATCAGCGGGAGGGCCTTGCACTTC
v_gene: TRBV2
abundance: .
d_gene: TRBD2
j_gene: TRBJ2-5
len: 11